The 18 T cell receptor beta chains below all came from one sample that was sequenced in a study of shared clonotypes between healthy human individuals. Clones were read by immunoSEQ multiplex PCR, and TCRdb kept only the in-frame ones, dropping some. The sample contains over a million clones, about 70% of which appear only once. Sequenced material: memory CD4+ T cells sorted from blood. The subset denotes: CD45RA-negative fraction. All receptors come from a man in his late teens or twenties in good health.

This clone was picked up one time. The rearrangement joins TRBV25-1 to TRBJ2-1; 11 bases map to TRBD1. V lost 4 bases and J lost 7; bases outside the gene matches: 6. This CDR3 region has 15 residues. Germline V lookup: CDR1 MGHDK, CDR2 SYGVNS. CDR3 nucleotides: TGTGCCAGCAGTGCTGGACAGGGGGCGAGGAATGAGCAGTTCTTC. It codes for CASSAGQGARNEQFF.

The chain joins TRBV18 to TRBJ2-1, with TRBD2 identical over 8 bases. Looked up from germline, CDR1 is KGHSH and CDR2 is LQKENI. This CDR3 spans 15 amino acids. V lost 3 bases to trimming and J lost 0 bases; unmatched junction nucleotides: 1. The CDR3 coding sequence is TGTGCCAGCTCACCCGGGGGGGACTCCTACAATGAGCAGTTCTTC. Translated, it gives CASSPGGDSYNEQFF. Full variable domain (remainder filled in from reference TRBV18 and TRBJ2-1): NAGVMQNPRHLVRRRGQEARLRCSPMKGHSHVYWYRQLPEEGLKFMVYLQKENIIDESGMPKERFSAEFPKEGPSILRIQQVVRGDSAAYFCASSPGGDSYNEQFFGPGTRLTVL.

The rearrangement joins TRBV11-2 to TRBJ2-3; D is possibly TRBD2 (6 bases). The germline V and J ends were trimmed by 6 bases and 3 bases, with 25 bases remaining between them. The V gene's germline CDR1 is SGHAT and CDR2 FQNNGV. The CDR3 has 18 residues. DNA of the CDR3: TGTGCCAGCAGGGGGGGACGAGGAGGGCGGGCGGAGACAGATACGCAGTATTTT. Its translation: CASRGGRGGRAETDTQYF.

As to this clone: Other DNA variants within this sample encode the same CDR3. The V call is TRBV20-1, the J call TRBJ2-1, with unresolved D. CDR1 DFQATT and CDR2 SNEGSKA come from the germline V gene (reference sequence). The CDR3 spans 11 residues. V gave up 1 base and J gave up 6 bases, with 4 bases separating them. The CDR3 nucleotides are TGCAGTGCTAGAGGGGTCAATGAGCAGTTCTTC. Amino acids: CSARGVNEQFF.

The rearrangement uses TRBV5-6 and TRBJ1-2, with D tentatively TRBD1 (5 bases). This CDR3 has 14 amino acids. Trimming took off 2 bases at V and 14 bases at J, with 22 bases between the two ends. The V gene's germline CDR1 is SGHDT and CDR2 YYEEEE. This CDR3 reads CASSFLGTWVKVTF. CDR3 bases: TGTGCCAGCAGCTTTCTAGGGACGTGGGTAAAGGTAACCTTC.

Regarding this clone: The same CDR3 can be traced to other DNA sequences in this sample. The gene calls are TRBV5-4 and TRBJ2-7; no clear D gene. Per germline, CDR1 SGHNT and CDR2 YYREEE (reference sequence). The CDR3 is made up of 12 amino acids. V was trimmed by 1 base and J by 6 bases, leaving 8 bases between them. CDR3 sequence: CASSLHSSEQYF. Here the CDR3 DNA reads TGTGCCAGCAGCTTGCATAGTTCCGAGCAGTACTTC.

The CDR3 nucleotides are TGCGCCAGCTGCGTAGCCCCACGAGATAATGAGCAGTTCTTC. It yields the protein CASCVAPRDNEQFF. The rearrangement uses TRBV4-1 and TRBJ2-1, with D uncertain. This CDR3 is built from 14 residues. Deletions cut 8 bases from V and 7 bases from J, with 18 bases between. Germline CDR1 and CDR2: MGHRA and YSYEKL.

The chain employs TRBV18 and TRBJ1-1, with D possibly being TRBD1 (5 bases). The V end lost 6 bases, the J end lost 4 bases, and 18 bases lay between the germline ends. The CDR3 is 15 amino acids. Germline loops: CDR1 KGHSH, CDR2 LQKENI. CDR3 sequence reads: CASSPREGKATEAFF. The DNA for the CDR3 is TGTGCCAGCTCGCCCAGGGAAGGGAAGGCCACTGAAGCTTTCTTT.

This clone turned up a few times. V gene TRBV13 combines with J gene TRBJ1-4; possibly TRBD1 for D (6 bases). Germline assignment: CDR1 PRHDT and CDR2 FYEKMQ (reference sequence). Trimming left V 7 bases short and J 8 bases short, with 17 bases between. This CDR3 comprises 14 residues. The DNA for the CDR3 is TGTGCCAGCATCCTACAGGGCACGGGGGAAAAACTGTTTTTT. It encodes CASILQGTGEKLFF.

The gene calls are TRBV30 and TRBJ1-5; D might be TRBD1 (5 bases). Between the trimmed V and J ends, which lost 2 bases and 0 bases, there was a span of 14 bases. The CDR3 covers 16 residues. CDR1 GTSNPN and CDR2 SVGIG come from the germline V gene (reference sequence). The CDR3 spells CAWSSRQTYSNQPQHF. CDR3 in DNA: TGTGCCTGGAGTTCGCGACAGACTTATAGCAATCAGCCCCAGCATTTT.

This clone was seen once. CDR3 sequence (DNA): TGTGCCAGTAGTATTTCGGGGACGCGGACAGATACGCAGTATTTT. The encoded protein is CASSISGTRTDTQYF. V and J are TRBV19 and TRBJ2-3, with D perhaps TRBD1 or TRBD2 (5 bases each). The CDR3 length is 15 residues. Looked up from germline, CDR1 is LNHDA and CDR2 is SQIVND (reference sequence). Deletions cut 3 bases from V and 3 bases from J, with 13 bases between.

The V gene is TRBV29-1, the J gene TRBJ1-1, with D uncertain. The germline V and J ends were trimmed by 4 bases and 8 bases, with 11 bases remaining between them. The CDR3 runs 11 residues. Germline CDR1 and CDR2: SQVTM and ANQGSEA. Here the CDR3 DNA reads TGCAGCGTTGTGACCGCCGTAGAAGCTTTCTTT. Translating gives CSVVTAVEAFF.

This chain uses TRBV29-1 with TRBJ2-1; TRBD1 matches at 7 bases. Germline CDR1 SQVTM, CDR2 ANQGSEA. The J segment lost 6 bases and the V segment lost 4 bases, leaving 15 bases of the junction unmatched. This CDR3 has 16 amino acids. Written as DNA, the CDR3 is TGCAGCGTTGGGAGTCACCGACAGGGAAACCCCAATGAGCAGTTCTTC. This sequence encodes CSVGSHRQGNPNEQFF.

This clone has more than one count but fewer than ten. The chain has TRBV5-6 and TRBJ2-2; the D gene is possibly TRBD1 (6 bases). This CDR3 contains 17 residues. The ends were cut back, 4 bases at V and 1 base at J, with 17 bases in the middle. Germline CDR1 reads SGHDT; CDR2 reads YYEEEE. The CDR3 DNA reads TGTGCCAGCAGCCTTGGTGGGACAAGCCGGAACACCGGGGAGCTGTTTTTT. Translating it yields CASSLGGTSRNTGELFF.

Only a few counts were recorded for this clone. The chain combines TRBV7-9 with TRBJ1-4; D gene uncertain. The CDR3 has 14 residues. Trimming took off 3 bases at V and 3 bases at J, with 8 bases between the two ends. Per germline, CDR1 SEHNR and CDR2 FQNEAQ (reference sequence). CDR3 sequence reads: CASSFQGSNEKLFF. The CDR3 bases are TGTGCCAGCAGCTTCCAAGGTTCTAATGAAAAACTGTTTTTT.

J is TRBJ2-7 and V is TRBV7-2; D remains unclear. The V and J ends lost 5 bases and 5 bases respectively, with 10 bases between them. CDR1 and CDR2 (germline): SGHTA, FQGNSA. The CDR3 is 12 amino acids. CDR3 DNA: TGTGCCAGCAGCCTCGACTCGAACGAGCAGTACTTC. Translated, it gives CASSLDSNEQYF.

CDR3 protein: CASSSPWREGTDTQYF. As DNA, the CDR3 is TGTGCCAGCAGTTCCCCATGGCGGGAGGGCACAGATACGCAGTATTTT. The chain is built from TRBV27 and TRBJ2-3, with 8 bases identical to TRBD2. J gave up 1 base and V 4 bases, and 7 bases lay outside the gene matches. Germline CDR1 reads MNHEY; CDR2 reads SMNVEV (reference sequence). The CDR3 is 16 amino acids.

CDR3 loop: CASSPGTIGNQPQHF. The CDR3 nucleotides read TGTGCCAGCAGTCCTGGTACGATTGGCAATCAGCCCCAGCATTTT. The chain carries TRBV28 and TRBJ1-5; D is unresolved. The germline CDR1 and CDR2 sequences are MDHEN and SYDVKM. Trimming pared 5 bases from V and 2 bases from J, leaving 13 bases between. The CDR3 covers 15 residues.